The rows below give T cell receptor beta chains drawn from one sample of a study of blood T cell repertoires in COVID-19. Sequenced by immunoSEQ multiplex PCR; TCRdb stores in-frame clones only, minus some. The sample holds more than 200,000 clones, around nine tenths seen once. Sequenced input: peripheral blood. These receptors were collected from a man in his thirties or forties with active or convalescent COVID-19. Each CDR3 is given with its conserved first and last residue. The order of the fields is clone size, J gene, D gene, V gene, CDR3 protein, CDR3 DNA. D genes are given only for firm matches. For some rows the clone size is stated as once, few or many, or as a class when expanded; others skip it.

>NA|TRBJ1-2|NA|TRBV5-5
CASSPRGGIYTF
TGTGCCAGCAGCCCGAGAGGAGGAATCTACACCTTC
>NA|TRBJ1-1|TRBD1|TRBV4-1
CASSPTDREGTEAFF
TGCGCCAGCAGCCCAACGGACAGGGAGGGCACTGAAGCTTTCTTT
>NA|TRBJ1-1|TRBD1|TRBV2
CASNRQGRGTEAFF
TGTGCCAGCAACCGACAGGGGAGAGGCACTGAAGCTTTCTTT
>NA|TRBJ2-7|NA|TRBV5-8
CASSSRDTLGEQYF
TGTGCCAGCAGCTCGAGGGACACCCTAGGGGAGCAGTACTTC
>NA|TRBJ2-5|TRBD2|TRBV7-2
CASSQRGGETQYF
TGTGCCAGCAGCCAGCGGGGGGGGGAGACCCAGTACTTC
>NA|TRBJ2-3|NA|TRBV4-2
CASSQVWPSSTTDTQYF
TGTGCCAGCAGCCAAGTCTGGCCGTCGTCAACCACAGATACGCAGTATTTT
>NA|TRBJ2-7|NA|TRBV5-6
CASSSRGSPTYEQYF
TGTGCCAGCAGCTCCAGGGGTTCGCCCACCTACGAGCAGTACTTC
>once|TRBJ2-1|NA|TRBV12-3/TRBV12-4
CASSSNRDNEQFF
TGTGCCAGCAGTTCGAACCGGGACAATGAGCAGTTCTTC
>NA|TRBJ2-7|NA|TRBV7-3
CASSPTSVGGQYF
TGTGCCAGCAGCCCCACATCGGTCGGGGGGCAGTACTTC
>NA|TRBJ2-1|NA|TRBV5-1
CASSLRSDEQFF
TGCGCCAGCAGCCTGCGGTCGGATGAGCAGTTCTTC
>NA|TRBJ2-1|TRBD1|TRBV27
CASSLRGQGANEQFF
TGTGCCAGCAGTTTAAGGGGACAGGGGGCGAATGAGCAGTTCTTC
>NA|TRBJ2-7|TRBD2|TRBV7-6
CASSFASGGSIAYEQYF
TGTGCCAGCAGCTTCGCTAGCGGGGGGTCGATCGCCTACGAGCAGTACTTC
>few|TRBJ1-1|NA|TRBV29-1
CSGRENTEAFF
TGCAGCGGTCGGGAGAACACTGAAGCTTTCTTT
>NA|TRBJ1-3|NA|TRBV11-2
CASSRAQGRNGNTIYF
TGTGCCAGCAGCCGTGCACAGGGTCGCAATGGAAACACCATATATTTT
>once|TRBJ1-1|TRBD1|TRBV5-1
CASSLGQGIMNTEAFF
TGCGCCAGCAGCTTGGGACAGGGCATAATGAACACTGAAGCTTTCTTT
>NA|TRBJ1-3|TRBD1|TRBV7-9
CASRGDRGQDTGNTIYF
TGTGCCAGCAGGGGGGACAGGGGGCAAGATACTGGAAACACCATATATTTT